This T cell receptor (beta chain) was captured in a study of blood T cell repertoires in COVID-19 (dated by TCRdb to the early 2020s). For the study in its entirety: The collaborator samples originated in the United States, Italy and Spain and spanned the acute and convalescent phases of COVID-19. The material from the prospective study consisted of cDNA or gDNA derived from T cells, B-cell-depleted T cells, or PBMCs. Deeply sampled blood TCRbeta repertoires from subjects exposed to, actively infected with, or recovered from COVID-19 were included in the dataset. The repertoires were released in a freely available public database intended as a resource for research on the immune response to SARS-CoV-2. Samples came from the ongoing ImmuneRACE study (first 160 participants) plus 1,254 subjects from 6 global collaborators. The sample metadata nearly always contained a de-identified subject ID, COVID-19 status, age in years and sex. HLA class I and class II types, where available, came from metadata supplied by the sample provider rather than from assay-based typing.

The junction carries 12 bases between V and J, which are trimmed by 3 bases and 6 bases respectively. The CDR3 sequence holds 13 residues, the cysteine and phenylalanine included. Only the CDR3 portion is preserved as DNA: 39 bases, with reading frame beginning at the first base. CDR1 and CDR2 (SGHTA, FQGTGA) derive from the germline V gene. About this clone: Its specific antigen is unknown. Base qualities are not at hand, and no much larger clone is one base apart.

Collaborating institutions collected whole blood in K2EDTA tubes following their own protocols. For TCRbeta analysis, collaborator samples were shipped as frozen whole blood, as isolated PBMCs, or as DNA extracted from either sample type. The immunoSEQ Assay, a bias-controlled multiplex PCR, was used to amplify TCRbeta CDR3 regions from genomic DNA. The original pipeline was this. The number of nucleated cells in each sample was estimated from the amplification of reference gene primers within the assay. To quantify the absolute abundance of each unique TCRbeta CDR3 rearrangement, sequence reads were collapsed and filtered. For each sample, productive Simpson clonality was calculated as the square root of Simpson's diversity index across productive rearrangements. What TCRdb holds here is the immuneACCESS table cut down to in-frame rearrangements. Part of the clones is not present; checked against another copy, under half of the missing clones reflect an unresolved V gene, and the others are unexplained. From that table come the V and J calls and clone size; the DNA was used to work out D and trimming. The sample table records some 91,000 clones; around four fifths of these occur just once. The ten largest make up roughly 10% of the sample.

Broader findings and caveats from the paper: The amount of clinical and demographic metadata varied by source and participant and was provided uncurated.

This receptor was taken from a human donor in a cohort sampled during active COVID-19. The sequence joins TRBV7-3 to TRBJ2-7; no D segment can be confidently identified. Sequencing input: peripheral blood. The sequenced DNA: TGTGCCAGCAGCTTGAGCACTAACACCGAGCAGTACTTC. It translates to CASSLSTNTEQYF.